These 19 T cell receptor beta chains came from one sample sequenced in a study of blood T cells in healthy people across ages. It was with a sample-barcoded 5' primer and a J-beta primer mix that a second PCR of about 6 to 12 cycles was run. MiXCR, applied by TCRdb to the 5' RACE reads, yields one record per CDR3 protein. The profile covers 800,000 to 900,000 distinct CDR3 sequences, with about 59% appearing a single time and 25% to 35% taken by the ten largest. What was sequenced was blood. Receptors originate from a man under 40 in good health.

This CDR3 is CASSYSGQHHEQYF. DNA of the CDR3: TGTGCCAGCAGTTACTCCGGACAGCACCACGAGCAGTACTTC. The chain has TRBV6-2 or TRBV6-3 and TRBJ2-5; tentatively, D is TRBD1 (6 bases). Matching the DNA end better, TRBJ2-7 makes the J call doubtful. CDR1 MNHEY and CDR2 SVGEGT come from the germline V gene. The CDR3 has 14 amino acids.

This clonotype appeared a single time. This rearrangement joins TRBV12-3 or TRBV12-4 to TRBJ2-7; D may be TRBD1 or TRBD2 (5 bases each). The CDR3 sequence is 15 residues long. V shed 5 bases and J shed 0 bases, with 14 bases lying between them. The CDR3 is CASSPGRTSSYEQYF. CDR3 nucleotide sequence: TGTGCCAGCAGTCCGGGACGGACGAGCTCCTACGAGCAGTACTTC.

A few counts support this clonotype. CDR3 sequence reads: CASSLIGTGDYEQYF. The CDR3 region has the DNA TGTGCCAGCAGCTTAATAGGGACAGGGGATTACGAGCAGTACTTC. This chain links TRBV7-2 with TRBJ2-7; TRBD1 matches at 10 bases. This CDR3 spans 15 amino acids. The V segment lost 2 bases and the J segment 4 bases; nucleotides outside the gene matches: 5. Germline CDR1 SGHTA, CDR2 FQGNSA.

The V gene is TRBV9, the J gene TRBJ2-3; D is tentatively TRBD1 or TRBD2 (6 bases each). CDR3 size: 16 residues. Trimming pared 0 bases from V and 1 base from J, leaving 12 bases between. Germline V CDR1 and CDR2: SGDLS, YYNGEE. CDR3 residues: CASSVVEGGRTDTQYF. The CDR3 bases are TGTGCCAGCAGCGTAGTGGAGGGGGGCCGCACAGATACGCAGTATTTT.

This chain's CDR3 is CASSHDLLGEQYF. Written as DNA, the CDR3 is TGTGCCAGCAGCCATGATCTATTGGGCGAGCAGTACTTC. The rearrangement joins TRBV14 to TRBJ2-7; D unresolved. Germline CDR1 and CDR2: SGHDN and FVKESK. V lost 3 bases and J 6 bases, leaving 12 bases between the germline ends. The CDR3 sequence is 13 residues long.

The chain joins TRBV28 to TRBJ2-4; D is perhaps TRBD1 (5 bases). Judging by the DNA end, TRBJ2-7 fits better; the J call may be wrong. Germline values: CDR1 MDHEN, CDR2 SYDVKM. The CDR3 loop spans 16 amino acids. CDR3 loop: CASSNLLGRLSYEQYF. The CDR3 DNA follows: TGTGCCAGCAGCAACCTTTTGGGGCGCCTCTCCTACGAGCAGTACTTC.

The V gene is TRBV5-1, the J gene TRBJ2-3; either TRBD1 or TRBD2 may supply D (5 bases each). Looked up from germline, CDR1 is SGHRS and CDR2 is YFSETQ. Trimming removed 1 base at V and 4 bases at J, with 10 bases between. CDR3 length: 14 residues. The CDR3 DNA reads TGCGCCAGCAGCTTGAGGGACGGGTCAGATACGCAGTATTTT. Its translation is CASSLRDGSDTQYF.

This rearrangement joins TRBV15 to TRBJ2-4, with D perhaps TRBD2 (5 bases). Trimming took 1 base from V and 0 from J, leaving 13 bases between them. The CDR3 length is 17 residues. Germline V lookup: CDR1 LNHNV, CDR2 YYDKDF (reference sequence). The CDR3 loop reads CATSRGSGVLAKNIQYF. For the CDR3, the DNA is TGTGCCACCAGCAGAGGTTCCGGGGTATTAGCCAAAAACATTCAGTACTTC.

This clonotype was detected ten times or more. J is TRBJ2-1 and V is TRBV9, with a tentative D call TRBD2 (6 bases). V was pared by 7 bases and J by 7 bases, with 9 bases between. This CDR3 region has 11 residues. The germline CDR1 and CDR2 sequences are SGDLS and YYNGEE. The CDR3 sequence is CASGGENEQFF. The DNA for the CDR3 is TGTGCCAGCGGAGGGGAAAATGAGCAGTTCTTC. Supplemented by reference TRBV9 and TRBJ2-1, the full variable domain reads DSGVTQTPKHLITATGQRVTLRCSPRSGDLSVYWYQQSLDQGLQFLIQYYNGEERAKGNILERFSAQQFPDLHSELNLSSLELGDSALYFCASGGENEQFFGPGTRLTVL.

This clonotype was observed a single time. This sequence joins TRBV12-3 or TRBV12-4 and TRBJ2-2; D might be TRBD2 (5 bases). CDR3 size: 12 residues. The ends were cut back, 6 bases at V and 8 bases at J, with 10 bases in the middle. CDR3 coding DNA: TGTGCCAGCAGCCTAGCAGAGGGGGAGCTGTTTTTT. Amino acid sequence: CASSLAEGELFF.

The chain has TRBV7-2 and TRBJ2-4; D gene ambiguous. From germline, CDR1 is SGHTA and CDR2 FQGNSA. This CDR3 has 12 residues. Trimming took 2 bases from V and 15 from J, leaving 14 bases between them. In DNA, the CDR3 is TGTGCCAGCAGCTTAACCCCCATCACACCGTACTTC. As protein: CASSLTPITPYF.

This clonotype was counted only a few times. V gene TRBV7-8 combines with J gene TRBJ1-5; no clear D gene. V gave up 0 bases and J gave up 1 base, with 4 bases separating them. The length of the CDR3 is 14 residues. Germline lookup yields CDR1 SGHVS and CDR2 FQNEAQ. This chain's CDR3 is CASSLAQSNQPQHF. The CDR3 bases are TGTGCCAGCAGCTTAGCCCAAAGCAATCAGCCCCAGCATTTT.

The rearrangement links TRBV5-1 to TRBJ2-7; TRBD1 is a possible D gene (6 bases). V was pared by 7 bases and J by 4 bases, with 15 bases between. Germline CDR1 SGHRS, CDR2 YFSETQ. The CDR3 is 13 amino acids. The CDR3 spells CASGPGHSYEQYF. The CDR3, as DNA: TGCGCCAGCGGCCCGGGACACTCGTACGAGCAGTACTTC. Supplemented by reference TRBV5-1 and TRBJ2-7, the full variable domain reads KAGVTQTPRYLIKTRGQQVTLSCSPISGHRSVSWYQQTPGQGLQFLFEYFSETQRNKGNFPGRFSGRQFSNSRSEMNVSTLELGDSALYLCASGPGHSYEQYFGPGTRLTVT.

The chain employs TRBV20-1 and TRBJ1-4, with D possibly being TRBD1 (5 bases). Germline V gives CDR1 DFQATT, CDR2 SNEGSKA (reference sequence). This CDR3 comprises 12 residues. The germline V and J ends were trimmed by 8 bases and 4 bases, with 11 bases remaining between them. CDR3 in amino acids: CSHRGNNEKLFF. DNA of the CDR3: TGCAGTCACCGGGGCAATAATGAAAAACTGTTTTTT.

This clonotype was found a few times. V is TRBV28 and J is TRBJ1-1, with D possibly TRBD1 on 5 matching bases. CDR1 is MDHEN and CDR2 is SYDVKM in the germline V gene. The germline V and J ends were trimmed by 5 bases and 5 bases, with 18 bases remaining between them. CDR3 length equals 15 residues. Written as DNA, the CDR3 is TGTGCCAGCAGTCCCCTAAGTGGGGGGAATACTGAAGCTTTCTTT. This translates into CASSPLSGGNTEAFF.

This clonotype was counted only a few times. The CDR3 loop is CASRKGLQETQYF. The CDR3 DNA sequence: TGTGCCAGCAGAAAAGGACTGCAAGAGACCCAGTACTTC. The rearrangement links TRBV12-3 or TRBV12-4 to TRBJ2-5; D is perhaps TRBD2 (5 bases). With 6 bases removed from V and 2 bases from J, the gap between germline ends came to 10 bases. The CDR3 length is 13 residues.

The V and J genes are TRBV30 and TRBJ2-3; a weak D match, TRBD2 (6 bases). V was pared by 1 base and J by 4 bases, with 9 bases between. Germline lookup yields CDR1 GTSNPN and CDR2 SVGIG (reference sequence). The CDR3 extends over 13 amino acids. The CDR3 DNA sequence: TGTGCCTGGAGTGAAGTAGCGGCAGATACGCAGTATTTT. Translation: CAWSEVAADTQYF.

The chain couples TRBV7-2 to TRBJ2-3; 11 positions match TRBD2. The J segment lost 0 bases and the V segment lost 1 base, leaving 6 bases of the junction unmatched. CDR3 length equals 18 residues. Germline values: CDR1 SGHTA, CDR2 FQGNSA. Here the CDR3 DNA reads TGTGCCAGCAGCTTAGTCACTAGCGGGAGTATCAGCACAGATACGCAGTATTTT. This translates into CASSLVTSGSISTDTQYF.

The chain combines TRBV5-1 with TRBJ2-5, with D possibly TRBD1 on 6 matching bases. CDR3 length: 16 amino acids. Trimming took off 4 bases at V and 4 bases at J, with 20 bases between the two ends. Germline CDR1 and CDR2: SGHRS and YFSETQ. CDR3 in amino acids: CASSVDSPGQTETQYF. CDR3 in DNA: TGCGCCAGCAGCGTGGATTCACCGGGACAAACAGAGACCCAGTACTTC.